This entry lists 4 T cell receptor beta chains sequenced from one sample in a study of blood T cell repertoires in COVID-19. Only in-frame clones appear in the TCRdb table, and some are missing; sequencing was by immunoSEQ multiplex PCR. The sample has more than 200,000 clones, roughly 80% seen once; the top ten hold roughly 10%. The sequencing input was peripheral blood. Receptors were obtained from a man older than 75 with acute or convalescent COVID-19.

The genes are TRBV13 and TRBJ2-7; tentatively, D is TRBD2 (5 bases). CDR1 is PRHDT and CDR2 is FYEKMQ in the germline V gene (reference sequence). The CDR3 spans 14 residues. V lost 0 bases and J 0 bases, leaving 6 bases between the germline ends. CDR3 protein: CASSLGGSSYEQYF. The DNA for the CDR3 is TGTGCCAGCAGCTTAGGGGGGAGCTCCTACGAGCAGTACTTC.

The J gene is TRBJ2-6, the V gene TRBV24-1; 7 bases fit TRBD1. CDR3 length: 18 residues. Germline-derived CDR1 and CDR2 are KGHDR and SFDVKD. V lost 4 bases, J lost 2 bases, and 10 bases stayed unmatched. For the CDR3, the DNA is TGTGCCACCAGTGACCCAACAGGGGAAATACCTGGGGCCAACGTCCTGACTTTC. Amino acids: CATSDPTGEIPGANVLTF.

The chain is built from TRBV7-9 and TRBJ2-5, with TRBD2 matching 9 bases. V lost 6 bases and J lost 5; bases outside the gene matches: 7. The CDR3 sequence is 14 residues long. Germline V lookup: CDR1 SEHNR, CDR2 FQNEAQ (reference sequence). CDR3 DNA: TGTGCCAGCAGTCGGATAGCGGGAGACGAGACCCAGTACTTC. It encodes CASSRIAGDETQYF.

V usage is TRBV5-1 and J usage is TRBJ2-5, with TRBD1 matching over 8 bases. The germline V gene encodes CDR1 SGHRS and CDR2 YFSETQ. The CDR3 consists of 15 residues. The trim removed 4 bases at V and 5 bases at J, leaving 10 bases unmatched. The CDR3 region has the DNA TGCGCCAGCAGCCCCGGGACAGGCCTGGGGGAGACCCAGTACTTC. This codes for CASSPGTGLGETQYF.